This record concerns one T cell receptor beta chain sequence. The table lists this clonotype with a few counts. The antigen this receptor binds is unknown. Base qualities are not provided; no much larger clone lies one nucleotide away. These data are taken from a study of T cell repertoires in cytomegalovirus infection (dated 2019 in TCRdb). In the study overall: Peptide stimulations targeted recently identified HLA-C-restricted CMV epitopes, whose presentation resists viral immunomodulation, together with well-studied HLA-B-restricted epitopes. Because public TCR beta signatures pointed to carriage of CMV infection together with the matching HLA type, the HLA type of each donor mattered for the analysis.

The sample's treatment or condition label is to be understood as: in vitro stimulation with specific CMV peptide epitopes to enrich CMV-specific T cells. Measured from the cysteine to the phenylalanine, the CDR3 is 18 residues long. Only the CDR3 DNA is retained, 54 bases long and in frame from the first base. V lost 2 bases and J lost 0 bases; the stretch between them is 17 bases long. CDR1 and CDR2, looked up from the germline V gene (reference sequence), are MNHEY and SMNVEV. The paper as a whole reports these results and caveats: In both this cohort and an independent cohort of 352 donors, the cumulative frequency of public TCR beta family members distinguished carriers of CMV infection plus the relevant HLA type. The ex vivo response was dominated by HLA-C-restricted CMV-specific TCR beta clonotypes, which also provided the single most frequent clonotype in two of eight donors.

The instrument given in TCRdb is Illumina HiSeq 1500. TCRdb trimmed public reads at Q25 via fastp, called clones via MiXCR and kept in-frame beta chains. Every distinct CDR3 protein forms one entry, paired with its most common genes and DNA. Counted in this sample were some 940,000 distinct CDR3 sequences; approximately 32% of them appeared once. The ten biggest clones cover 13% of the sample. Specimen: cultured CD8+ T cells from PBMCs, collected from culture after CMV antigen stimulation. The receptor was derived from a human donor in good health (CMV status not recorded). Some clones in this sample may be carry-over from other donors' samples. The chain is encoded by TRBV27 joined to TRBJ1-3; TRBD1 might be the D gene, on 5 matching bases. The CDR3 protein: CASSLKYGGARSGNTIYF. The DNA sequence is as follows: TGTGCCAGCAGTTTAAAGTATGGAGGGGCTCGCTCTGGAAACACCATATATTTT.